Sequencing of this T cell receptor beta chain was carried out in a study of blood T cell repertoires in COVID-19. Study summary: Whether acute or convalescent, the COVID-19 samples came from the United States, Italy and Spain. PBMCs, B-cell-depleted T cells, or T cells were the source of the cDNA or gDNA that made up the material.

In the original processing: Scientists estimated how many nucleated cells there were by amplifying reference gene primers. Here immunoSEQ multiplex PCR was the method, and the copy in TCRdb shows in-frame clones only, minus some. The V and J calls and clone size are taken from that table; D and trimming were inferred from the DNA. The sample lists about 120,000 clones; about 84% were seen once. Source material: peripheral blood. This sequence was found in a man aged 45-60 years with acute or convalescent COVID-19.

In nucleotides, the CDR3 is TGTGCCAGCAGTGAAGGAGGGGGAGTAAATAATTCACCCCTCCACTTT. This gives the protein CASSEGGGVNNSPLHF. The chain links TRBV6-1 to TRBJ1-6; D may be TRBD1 (6 bases). Germline CDR1 is MNHNS and CDR2 is SASEGT. The CDR3 has 16 amino acids. Trimming cost V 1 base and J 5 bases, with 12 bases left between them.